Below are 19 T cell receptor beta chains sequenced from a single sample in a study of CD8 T cells in Susac syndrome. Reverse transcription of 0.5 to 1 ug RNA was performed with random hexamers. Using its own MiXCR run on the immunoSEQ multiplex PCR reads, TCRdb lists one record per CDR3 protein. There are 150,000 or so distinct CDR3 sequences in the sample; roughly 96% occur only once, and 0.14% to 0.15% lies in the top ten. The sequenced material came from CD8+ T cells from PBMCs. These receptors were obtained from a human donor with multiple sclerosis.

The V and J genes are TRBV15 and TRBJ2-7, with TRBD1 matching 10 bases. V shed 1 base, J shed 5 bases, and the junction held 5 bases outside the gene matches. CDR3 length equals 15 residues. Germline V gene data show CDR1 as LNHNV and CDR2 as YYDKDF (reference sequence). CDR3: CATSRGDRGDNEQYF. CDR3 DNA: TGTGCCACCAGCAGAGGGGACAGGGGCGACAACGAGCAGTACTTC.

The genes are TRBV5-1 and TRBJ2-7; TRBD1 might be the D (5 bases). V shed 1 base and J shed 7 bases, with 12 bases lying between them. The CDR3 loop spans 13 amino acids. Germline loops: CDR1 SGHRS, CDR2 YFSETQ. Here the CDR3 reads CASSLPAQGEQYF. In DNA, the CDR3 is TGCGCCAGCAGCTTGCCCGCCCAGGGAGAGCAGTACTTC.

The V and J genes are TRBV7-9 and TRBJ2-1; D is unresolved. Trimming took off 3 bases at V and 6 bases at J, with 6 bases between the two ends. This CDR3 is built from 12 residues. CDR1 is SEHNR and CDR2 is FQNEAQ in the germline V gene (reference sequence). The CDR3 protein is CASSLNPNEQFF. The CDR3 bases are TGTGCCAGCAGCTTGAACCCCAATGAGCAGTTCTTC.

The V and J genes are TRBV14 and TRBJ2-3; tentative D call: TRBD1 (5 bases). Germline CDR1 and CDR2: SGHDN and FVKESK. The CDR3 length is 15 residues. Trimming left V 1 base short and J 2 bases short, with 10 bases between. In DNA, the CDR3 is TGTGCCAGCAGCCAAGTAAGGGGATTCACAGATACGCAGTATTTT. Its protein is CASSQVRGFTDTQYF.

In its sample, this clonotype was seen once. The J gene is TRBJ1-2, the V gene TRBV3-1; D unclear. The CDR3 has 16 residues. V gave up 1 base and J gave up 1 base, with 13 bases separating them. CDR1 is LGHDT, CDR2 YNNKEL, per germline (reference sequence). The CDR3 reads CASSQVRGGSNYGYTF. CDR3 sequence (DNA): TGTGCCAGCAGCCAAGTTCGCGGTGGCAGTAACTATGGCTACACCTTC.

The chain recombines TRBV5-6 with TRBJ2-1; 7 bases match TRBD1. Trimming removed 0 bases from V and 2 bases from J; junction bases left unmatched: 2. CDR1 is SGHDT, CDR2 YYEEEE, per germline. The CDR3 is 15 residues long. The CDR3 protein is CASSLEDRPYNEQFF. The CDR3 DNA is TGTGCCAGCAGCTTGGAGGACAGGCCCTACAATGAGCAGTTCTTC. Supplemented by reference TRBV5-6 and TRBJ2-1, the full variable domain reads DAGVTQSPTHLIKTRGQQVTLRCSPKSGHDTVSWYQQALGQGPQFIFQYYEEEERQRGNFPDRFSGHQFPNYSSELNVNALLLGDSALYLCASSLEDRPYNEQFFGPGTRLTVL.

The rearrangement links TRBV4-1 to TRBJ1-1; D perhaps matches TRBD1 (6 bases). The CDR3 totals 15 residues. Per the germline V gene, CDR1 is MGHRA and CDR2 is YSYEKL. Trimming removed 1 base at V and 3 bases at J, with 12 bases between. The CDR3 here is CASSQVGGADTEAFF. As DNA, the CDR3 is TGCGCCAGCAGCCAAGTTGGGGGCGCGGACACTGAAGCTTTCTTT.

The V gene is TRBV7-8, the J gene TRBJ2-3, with 8 nucleotides matching TRBD2. CDR3 length: 19 residues. In germline, CDR1 is SGHVS, CDR2 FQNEAQ. After removal of 3 bases from V and 0 bases from J, the junction contained 14 bases not matched to a gene. Here the CDR3 reads CASSLGASGGLRSTDTQYF. As DNA, the CDR3 is TGTGCCAGCAGCTTGGGCGCGAGCGGGGGCCTTAGAAGCACAGATACGCAGTATTTT.

The chain couples TRBV12-3 or TRBV12-4 to TRBJ2-5; D might be TRBD1 or TRBD2, each matching 6 bases. This CDR3 has 13 residues. Trimming stripped 3 bases from V and 4 bases from J, with 9 bases between. Here the CDR3 reads CASSLGGSETQYF. In nucleotides, the CDR3 is TGTGCCAGCAGTTTGGGGGGCTCAGAGACCCAGTACTTC.

The gene calls are TRBV30 and TRBJ2-7; D gene ambiguous. Trimming removed 3 bases at V and 2 bases at J, with 8 bases between. Germline V CDR1 and CDR2: GTSNPN, SVGIG (reference sequence). This CDR3 is built from 12 residues. The CDR3 is CAWRSYTYEQYF. CDR3 sequence (DNA): TGTGCCTGGAGGAGCTACACCTACGAGCAGTACTTC.

This clonotype was seen once. V gene TRBV4-1 combines with J gene TRBJ2-7; D is unresolved. The germline V and J ends were trimmed by 1 base and 4 bases, with 11 bases remaining between them. The length of the CDR3 is 14 residues. Germline loops: CDR1 MGHRA, CDR2 YSYEKL. The CDR3 loop reads CASSQVLSGYEQYV. The DNA for the CDR3 is TGCGCCAGCAGCCAAGTACTTTCAGGTTACGAGCAGTACGTC.

V usage is TRBV30 and J usage is TRBJ1-1, with a weak D call TRBD1 (6 bases). The CDR3 is 17 amino acids. Germline V gene data show CDR1 as GTSNPN and CDR2 as SVGIG (reference sequence). The V gene lost 0 bases and the J gene lost 4 bases, with 21 bases spanning the gap. CDR3 loop: CAWSVQNYRDEGTEAFF. CDR3 DNA: TGTGCCTGGAGTGTACAAAACTACAGGGACGAGGGCACTGAAGCTTTCTTT.

This chain connects TRBV9 to TRBJ1-1; D is uncertain. The V and J ends lost 0 bases and 0 bases respectively, with 9 bases between them. This CDR3 contains 15 residues. Germline assignment: CDR1 SGDLS and CDR2 YYNGEE. This CDR3 is CASSVDFGLNTEAFF. CDR3 DNA sequence: TGTGCCAGCAGCGTAGATTTCGGTTTGAACACTGAAGCTTTCTTT.

V and J are TRBV5-1 and TRBJ2-7; D uncertain. Germline-derived CDR1 and CDR2 are SGHRS and YFSETQ. This CDR3 has 15 residues. The V end lost 1 base, the J end lost 0 bases, and 11 bases lay between the germline ends. The CDR3 is CASSLWAANSYEQYF. The DNA of the CDR3 is TGCGCCAGCAGCTTGTGGGCGGCGAACTCCTACGAGCAGTACTTC.

The chain joins TRBV11-2 to TRBJ2-5; no firm D call. This CDR3 is 14 amino acids long. The germline CDR1 and CDR2 sequences are SGHAT and FQNNGV. The germline V and J ends were trimmed by 5 bases and 4 bases, with 14 bases remaining between them. DNA for the CDR3: TGTGCCAGCAGCCAGGCCCCCCACGGAGAGACCCAGTACTTC. Its translation is CASSQAPHGETQYF.

V and J are TRBV7-9 and TRBJ2-1; no reliable D call. The CDR3 contains 11 residues. The V and J ends lost 5 bases and 8 bases respectively, with 7 bases between them. Germline-derived CDR1 and CDR2 are SEHNR and FQNEAQ (reference sequence). The CDR3 region has the DNA TGTGCCAGCAGCCCCCACGATGAGCAGTTCTTC. Its protein product is CASSPHDEQFF.

The chain uses TRBV9 and TRBJ2-5; TRBD2 is a possible D gene (7 bases). The germline V gene has CDR1 SGDLS and CDR2 YYNGEE. Trimming took 1 base from V and 2 from J, leaving 12 bases between them. The CDR3 sequence is 15 residues long. CDR3 in DNA: TGTGCCAGCAGCGTAAGGGGGGGAGCTCAAGAGACCCAGTACTTC. Translation gives CASSVRGGAQETQYF.

This chain connects TRBV20-1 to TRBJ2-1, with 8 bases that match TRBD1. Trimming cost V 0 bases and J 2 bases; bases outside gene matches: 6. This CDR3 contains 16 residues. The germline CDR1 and CDR2 sequences are DFQATT and SNEGSKA (reference sequence). As DNA, the CDR3 is TGCAGTGCTAGAGACCGGGACAGGACAACCTACAATGAGCAGTTCTTC. Its translation is CSARDRDRTTYNEQFF.

V is TRBV2 and J is TRBJ2-3, with 8 bases identical to TRBD2. This CDR3 region has 14 residues. Germline lookup yields CDR1 SNHLY and CDR2 FYNNEI. The ends lost 4 bases at V and 5 bases at J; junction bases unmatched: 5. The CDR3 sequence is CASSGGLELDTQYF. The CDR3 DNA reads TGTGCCAGCAGTGGGGGACTAGAACTAGATACGCAGTATTTT.